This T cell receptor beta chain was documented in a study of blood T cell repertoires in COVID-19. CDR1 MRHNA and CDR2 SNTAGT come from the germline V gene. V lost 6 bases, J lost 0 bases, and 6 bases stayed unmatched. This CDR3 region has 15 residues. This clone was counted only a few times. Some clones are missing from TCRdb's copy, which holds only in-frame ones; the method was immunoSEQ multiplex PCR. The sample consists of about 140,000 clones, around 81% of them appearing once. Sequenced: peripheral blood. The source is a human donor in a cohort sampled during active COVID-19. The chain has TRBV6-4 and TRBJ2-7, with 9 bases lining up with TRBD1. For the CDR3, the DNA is TGTGCCAGCAGGAACAGGGGGCGAAGCTCCTACGAGCAGTACTTC. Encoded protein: CASRNRGRSSYEQYF.